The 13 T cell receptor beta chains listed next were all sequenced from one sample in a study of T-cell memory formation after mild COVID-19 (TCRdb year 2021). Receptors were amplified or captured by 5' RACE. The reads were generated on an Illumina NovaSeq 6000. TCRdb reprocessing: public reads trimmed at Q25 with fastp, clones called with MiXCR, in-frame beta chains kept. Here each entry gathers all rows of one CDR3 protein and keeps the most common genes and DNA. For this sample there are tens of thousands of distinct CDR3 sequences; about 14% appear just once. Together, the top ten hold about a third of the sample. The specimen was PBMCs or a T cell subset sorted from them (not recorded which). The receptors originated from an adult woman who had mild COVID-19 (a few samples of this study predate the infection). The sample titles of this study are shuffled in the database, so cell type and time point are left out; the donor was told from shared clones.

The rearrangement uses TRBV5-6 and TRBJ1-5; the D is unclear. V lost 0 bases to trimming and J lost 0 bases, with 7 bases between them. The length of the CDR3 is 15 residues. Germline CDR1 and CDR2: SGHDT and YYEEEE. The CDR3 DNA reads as TGTGCCAGCAGCTTGGGGGAGGGTAGCAATCAGCCCCAGCATTTT. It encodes CASSLGEGSNQPQHF.

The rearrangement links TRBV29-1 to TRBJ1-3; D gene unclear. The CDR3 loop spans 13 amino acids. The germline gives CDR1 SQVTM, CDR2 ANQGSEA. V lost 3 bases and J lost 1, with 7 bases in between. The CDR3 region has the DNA TGCAGCGTTGAGACTCGTTCTGGAAACACCATATATTTT. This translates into CSVETRSGNTIYF.

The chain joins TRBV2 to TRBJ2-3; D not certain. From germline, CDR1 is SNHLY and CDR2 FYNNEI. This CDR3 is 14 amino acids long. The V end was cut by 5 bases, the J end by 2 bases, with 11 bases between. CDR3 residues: CASSRDINTDTQYF. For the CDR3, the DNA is TGTGCCAGCAGTAGAGACATCAACACAGATACGCAGTATTTT. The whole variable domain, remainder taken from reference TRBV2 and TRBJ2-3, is EPEVTQTPSHQVTQMGQEVILRCVPISNHLYFYWYRQILGQKVEFLVSFYNNEISEKSEIFDDQFSVERPDGSNFTLKIRSTKLEDSAMYFCASSRDINTDTQYFGPGTRLTVL.

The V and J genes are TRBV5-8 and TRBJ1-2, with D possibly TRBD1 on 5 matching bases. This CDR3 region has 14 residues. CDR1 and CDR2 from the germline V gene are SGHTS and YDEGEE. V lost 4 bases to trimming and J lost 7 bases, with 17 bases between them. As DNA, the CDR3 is TGTGCCAGCAGCCACGAGAGGGGAAGCAGTGGCTACACCTTC. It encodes CASSHERGSSGYTF. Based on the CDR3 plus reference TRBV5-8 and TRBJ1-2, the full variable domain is EAGVTQSPTHLIKTRGQQATLRCSPISGHTSVYWYQQALGLGLQFLLWYDEGEERNRGNFPPRFSGRQFPNYSSELNVNALELEDSALYLCASSHERGSSGYTFGSGTRLTVV.

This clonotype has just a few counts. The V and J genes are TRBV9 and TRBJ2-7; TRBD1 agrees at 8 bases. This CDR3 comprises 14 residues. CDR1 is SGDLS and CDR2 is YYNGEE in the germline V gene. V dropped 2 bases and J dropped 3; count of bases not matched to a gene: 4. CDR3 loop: CASSVAGTGYEQYF. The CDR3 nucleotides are TGTGCCAGCAGCGTGGCCGGGACAGGCTACGAGCAGTACTTC.

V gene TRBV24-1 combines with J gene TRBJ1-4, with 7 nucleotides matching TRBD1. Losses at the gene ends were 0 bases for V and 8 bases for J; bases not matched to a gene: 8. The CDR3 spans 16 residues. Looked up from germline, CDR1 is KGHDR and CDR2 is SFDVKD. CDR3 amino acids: CATSDLGTAGGEKLFF. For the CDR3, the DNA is TGTGCCACCAGTGATTTGGGGACAGCCGGAGGCGAAAAACTGTTTTTT.

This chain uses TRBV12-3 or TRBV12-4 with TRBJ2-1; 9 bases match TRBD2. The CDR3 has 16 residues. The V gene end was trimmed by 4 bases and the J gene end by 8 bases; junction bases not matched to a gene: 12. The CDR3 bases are TGTGCCAGCAGTTCCCCCTCGCGGGGGGGCCCGGATGAGCAGTTCTTC. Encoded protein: CASSSPSRGGPDEQFF.

CDR3 residues: CASSLDSISYNEQFF. Here the CDR3 DNA reads TGTGCCAGCAGCTTGGACAGCATCTCCTACAATGAGCAGTTCTTC. The chain uses TRBV5-5 and TRBJ2-1; D remains ambiguous. V lost 0 bases, J lost 0 bases, and 7 bases lay in between. The length of the CDR3 is 15 residues. Looked up from germline, CDR1 is SGHKS and CDR2 is YYEKEE (reference sequence).

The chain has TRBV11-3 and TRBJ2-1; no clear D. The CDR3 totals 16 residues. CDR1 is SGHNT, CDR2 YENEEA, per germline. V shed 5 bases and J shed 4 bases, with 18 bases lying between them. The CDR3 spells CASSPISEIEYNEQFF. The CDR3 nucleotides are TGTGCCAGCAGCCCGATTTCGGAGATCGAGTACAATGAGCAGTTCTTC.

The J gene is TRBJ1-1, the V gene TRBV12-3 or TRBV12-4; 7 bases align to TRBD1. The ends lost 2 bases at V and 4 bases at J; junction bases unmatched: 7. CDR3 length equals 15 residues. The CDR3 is CASSLPHRGFTEAFF. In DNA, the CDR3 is TGTGCCAGCAGTTTACCACACAGGGGATTCACTGAAGCTTTCTTT.

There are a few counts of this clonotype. The CDR3 spells CASSYSTSGSYNEQFF. As DNA, the CDR3 is TGTGCCAGCAGTTACTCGACTAGCGGCTCCTACAATGAGCAGTTCTTC. The chain carries TRBV6-5 and TRBJ2-1; 9 bases fit TRBD2. With V trimmed by 0 bases and J by 0 bases, 0 bases remained unmatched. This CDR3 is built from 16 residues. Germline CDR1 and CDR2: MNHEY and SVGAGI.

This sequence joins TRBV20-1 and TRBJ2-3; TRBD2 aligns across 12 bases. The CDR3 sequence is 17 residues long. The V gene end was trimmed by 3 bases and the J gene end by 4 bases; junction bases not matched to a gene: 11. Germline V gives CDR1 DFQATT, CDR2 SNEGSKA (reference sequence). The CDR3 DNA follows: TGCAGTGCTAGTTTGGCTAGCGGGAGGGCCCGGGCAGATACGCAGTATTTT. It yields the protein CSASLASGRARADTQYF.

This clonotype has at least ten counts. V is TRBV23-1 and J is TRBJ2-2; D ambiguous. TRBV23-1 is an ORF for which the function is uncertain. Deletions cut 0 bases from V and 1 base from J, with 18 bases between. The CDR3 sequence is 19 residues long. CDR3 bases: TGCGCCAGCAGTCAATCTAGTAGATTTTCGGAGCAGAACACCGGGGAGCTGTTTTTT. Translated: CASSQSSRFSEQNTGELFF.